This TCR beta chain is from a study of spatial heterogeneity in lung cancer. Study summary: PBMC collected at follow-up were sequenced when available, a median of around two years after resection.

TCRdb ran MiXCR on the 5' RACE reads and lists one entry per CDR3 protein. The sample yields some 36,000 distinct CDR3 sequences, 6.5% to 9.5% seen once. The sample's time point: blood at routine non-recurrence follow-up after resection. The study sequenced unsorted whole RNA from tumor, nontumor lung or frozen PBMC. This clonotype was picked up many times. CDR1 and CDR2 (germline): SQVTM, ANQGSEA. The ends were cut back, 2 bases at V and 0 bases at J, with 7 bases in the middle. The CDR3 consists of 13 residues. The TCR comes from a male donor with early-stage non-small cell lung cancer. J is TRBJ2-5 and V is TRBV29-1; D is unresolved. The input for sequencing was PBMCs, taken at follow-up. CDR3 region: CSVERQHQETQYF. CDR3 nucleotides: TGCAGCGTTGAACGACAACACCAAGAGACCCAGTACTTC.